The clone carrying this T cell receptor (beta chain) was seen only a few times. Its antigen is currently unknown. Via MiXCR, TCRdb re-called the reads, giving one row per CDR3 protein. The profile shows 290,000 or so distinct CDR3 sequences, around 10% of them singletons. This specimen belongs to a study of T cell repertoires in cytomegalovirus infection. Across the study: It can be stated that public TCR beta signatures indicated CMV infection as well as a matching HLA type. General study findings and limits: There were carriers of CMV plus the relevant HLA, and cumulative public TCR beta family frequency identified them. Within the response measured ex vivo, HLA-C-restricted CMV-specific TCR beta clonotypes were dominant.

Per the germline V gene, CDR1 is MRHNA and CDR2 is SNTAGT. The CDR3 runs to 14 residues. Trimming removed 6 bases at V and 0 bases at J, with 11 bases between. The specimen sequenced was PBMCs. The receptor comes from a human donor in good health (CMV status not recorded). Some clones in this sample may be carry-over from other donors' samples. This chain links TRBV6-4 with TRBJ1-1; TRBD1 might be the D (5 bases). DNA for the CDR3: TGTGCCAGCAGGACCCTGACAGTGAACACTGAAGCTTTCTTT. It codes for CASRTLTVNTEAFF.